This entry lists 19 T cell receptor beta chains sequenced from one sample in a study of human T cells and chemical hapten exposure. TCRdb analysed the RACE reads with MiXCR anew, one entry per CDR3 protein. The sample lists about 350,000 distinct CDR3 sequences, around 5.5% occurring once. As for time point: pre-sensitization, week 0. The treatment is: therapeutic diphenylcyclopropenone sensitization with weekly scalp DPC. Source: whole blood, taken in connection with sensitization to the hapten diphenylcyclopropenone (DPC). The receptors were sampled from a woman under 30 with alopecia areata. Some clones in this sample may be carry-over from other donors' samples.

In this sample, this clonotype turned up many times. The genes are TRBV7-2 and TRBJ1-3, with D perhaps matching TRBD1 (5 bases). Germline V gene data show CDR1 as SGHTA and CDR2 as FQGNSA. This CDR3 comprises 15 residues. The germline V and J ends were trimmed by 0 bases and 1 base, with 7 bases remaining between them. CDR3 DNA sequence: TGTGCCAGCAGCTTAGCATCAGGGTCTGGAAACACCATATATTTT. Translating it yields CASSLASGSGNTIYF.

There are a few counts of this clonotype. The V call is TRBV6-2 or TRBV6-3, the J call TRBJ1-2; D is unclear. V was shortened by 2 bases and J by 2 bases, with 6 bases between the two germline ends. The CDR3 spans 13 residues. Germline loops: CDR1 MNHEY, CDR2 SVGEGT. The CDR3 region has the DNA TGTGCCAGCAGTTACAACCAGAACTATGGCTACACCTTC. Its translation: CASSYNQNYGYTF.

This clonotype was counted between two and nine times. The gene calls are TRBV20-1 and TRBJ1-1; D is perhaps TRBD1 (5 bases). Germline values: CDR1 DFQATT, CDR2 SNEGSKA (reference sequence). This CDR3 is 15 amino acids long. V lost 1 base to trimming and J lost 2 bases, with 14 bases between them. CDR3 region: CSARGSRGPNTEAFF. The CDR3, as DNA: TGCAGTGCTAGAGGTTCCCGGGGCCCAAACACTGAAGCTTTCTTT.

Of note for this clonotype: At one end, the junction sequence differs from germline, possibly due to a read error. V usage is TRBV9 and J usage is TRBJ2-7; the D call may be TRBD1 or TRBD2 (5 bases each). The germline V gene encodes CDR1 SGDLS and CDR2 YYNGEE. The CDR3 sequence is 14 residues long. The CDR3 protein is CASSVGTDSYEQYF. The DNA of the CDR3 is TGTGCCAGCAGTGTAGGGACGGATTCCTACGAGCAGTACTTC.

This clonotype was detected only a few times. The J gene is TRBJ2-5, the V gene TRBV20-1; 8 nucleotides agree with TRBD2. This CDR3 is built from 13 residues. From germline, CDR1 is DFQATT and CDR2 SNEGSKA (reference sequence). J lost 5 bases, V lost 6 bases, and 8 bases had no gene match. The CDR3 protein is CSAPGAGDETQYF. As DNA, the CDR3 is TGCAGTGCGCCAGGAGCGGGGGATGAGACCCAGTACTTC.

This clonotype occurred a few times. One junction end does not reproduce the germline sequence, and a read error may be involved. Here the CDR3 DNA reads TGTGCCACCAGCTTAGGACAGGCGGACTCTGGAAACACCATATATTTT. Its protein product is CATSLGQADSGNTIYF. The chain uses TRBV3-1 and TRBJ1-3, with TRBD1 matching over 7 bases. Looked up from germline, CDR1 is LGHDT and CDR2 is YNNKEL (reference sequence). CDR3 length: 16 amino acids.

V usage is TRBV6-5 and J usage is TRBJ2-7, with D possibly being TRBD2 (6 bases). Looked up from germline, CDR1 is MNHEY and CDR2 is SVGAGI. Between the trimmed V and J ends, which lost 6 bases and 4 bases, there was a span of 16 bases. This CDR3 spans 14 amino acids. The DNA of the CDR3 is TGTGCCAGCAGGCCCAGACTAGTCGGGTACGAGCAGTACTTC. Encoded protein: CASRPRLVGYEQYF.

This chain joins TRBV4-1 and TRBJ1-1; TRBD1 might be the D (5 bases). The CDR3 extends over 15 amino acids. Germline values: CDR1 MGHRA, CDR2 YSYEKL. V was shortened by 0 bases and J by 7 bases, with 15 bases between the two germline ends. Written as DNA, the CDR3 is TGCGCCAGCAGCCAAGATCTTTGGGGGAATATTGAAGCTTTCTTT. This codes for CASSQDLWGNIEAFF.

This clonotype was seen a handful of times. The gene calls are TRBV7-2 and TRBJ1-3; D is possibly TRBD1 (5 bases). V dropped 4 bases and J dropped 2 bases, with 12 bases sitting between them. Germline V gene lookup returns CDR1 SGHTA and CDR2 FQGNSA. The CDR3 is 15 residues long. CDR3 sequence (DNA): TGTGCCAGCAGCTCAGACAGTCTTGCTGGAAACACCATATATTTT. Its protein product is CASSSDSLAGNTIYF.

This clonotype has just a few counts. The chain is built from TRBV27 and TRBJ2-7; 7 positions agree with TRBD2. The germline V gene encodes CDR1 MNHEY and CDR2 SMNVEV (reference sequence). The CDR3 is 15 amino acids. J was trimmed by 4 bases and V by 5 bases; bases with no gene match: 11. The CDR3 coding sequence is TGTGCCAGCAGTCCCGCGGGCGGGGGATGGTACGAGCAGTACTTC. It specifies CASSPAGGGWYEQYF.

This clonotype has a handful of counts. The chain joins TRBV7-2 to TRBJ2-3, with D perhaps matching TRBD1 (6 bases). Trimming shortened V by 3 bases and J by 7 bases, and 11 bases separated the two germline ends. This CDR3 contains 13 residues. Germline values: CDR1 SGHTA, CDR2 FQGNSA. The CDR3 DNA sequence: TGTGCCAGCAGCTTCCCCCAGGGGAATACGCAGTATTTT. Translation: CASSFPQGNTQYF.

This clonotype has a handful of counts. V and J are TRBV12-3 or TRBV12-4 and TRBJ2-1, with D hard to call. Trimming pared 5 bases from V and 8 bases from J, leaving 19 bases between. The CDR3 totals 15 residues. Written as DNA, the CDR3 is TGTGCCAGCAGTCTCCCCTTCCGCCCGACCGATGAGCAGTTCTTC. Translation gives CASSLPFRPTDEQFF.

The sample holds many counts of this clonotype. The chain employs TRBV6-2 or TRBV6-3 and TRBJ2-7; 7 nucleotides match TRBD1. There are 14 residues in the CDR3. The trim removed 4 bases at V and 4 bases at J, leaving 7 bases unmatched. The germline gives CDR1 MNHEY, CDR2 SVGEGT. In nucleotides, the CDR3 is TGTGCCAGCAGTTCGCCGGGACAGCGATACGAGCAGTACTTC. Translation gives CASSSPGQRYEQYF.

In this sample, this clonotype turned up many times. The V gene is TRBV20-1, the J gene TRBJ1-6; 8 bases are shared with TRBD1. The trim removed 0 bases at V and 7 bases at J, leaving 5 bases unmatched. The CDR3 is 15 amino acids. CDR1 is DFQATT, CDR2 SNEGSKA, per germline (reference sequence). CDR3 bases: TGCAGTGCTAGAGATTACCAGGGGGCCAATTCACCCCTCCACTTT. As protein: CSARDYQGANSPLHF.

This clonotype was detected only a few times. V is TRBV3-1 and J is TRBJ1-4; D perhaps matches TRBD1 (6 bases). Trimming took 1 base from V and 8 from J, leaving 17 bases between them. The V gene's germline CDR1 is LGHDT and CDR2 YNNKEL (reference sequence). The CDR3 runs 16 residues. The CDR3 loop reads CASSQGGITGREKLFF. The DNA for the CDR3 is TGTGCCAGCAGCCAAGGAGGGATCACAGGGCGAGAAAAACTGTTTTTT.

Only a few counts were recorded for this clonotype. The V gene is TRBV2, the J gene TRBJ1-4; D is undetermined. Trimming removed 9 bases at V and 0 bases at J, with 8 bases between. This CDR3 has 13 residues. Germline assignment: CDR1 SNHLY and CDR2 FYNNEI. In DNA, the CDR3 is TGTGCCAGTAGACTTGCAACTAATGAAAAACTGTTTTTT. Its protein is CASRLATNEKLFF.

This clonotype was found a few times. The chain carries TRBV7-3 and TRBJ1-1; no reliable D call. Trimming removed 6 bases from V and 11 bases from J, with 19 bases in between. Germline CDR1 and CDR2: SGHTA and FQGTGA. The CDR3 consists of 13 residues. The CDR3, as DNA: TGTGCCAGCAGGAGGGATTCGGACGCCCCGGCTTTCTTT. This encodes CASRRDSDAPAFF.

This clonotype was recorded a few times. The chain carries TRBV15 and TRBJ2-6; unclear D gene. Trimming left V 1 base short and J 0 bases short, with 7 bases between. This CDR3 spans 16 amino acids. From germline, CDR1 is LNHNV and CDR2 YYDKDF (reference sequence). The CDR3 coding sequence is TGTGCCACCAGCAGAGGTTCAGACTCTGGGGCCAACGTCCTGACTTTC. Translation gives CATSRGSDSGANVLTF.

This clonotype was found a few times. The rearrangement joins TRBV7-8 to TRBJ1-6; D remains ambiguous. The germline V gene has CDR1 SGHVS and CDR2 FQNEAQ. The CDR3 has 15 amino acids. V was trimmed by 0 bases and J by 8 bases, leaving 11 bases between them. The DNA for the CDR3 is TGTGCCAGCAGCTTAGCGTTGGGCTGGGATTCACCCCTCCACTTT. This sequence encodes CASSLALGWDSPLHF.